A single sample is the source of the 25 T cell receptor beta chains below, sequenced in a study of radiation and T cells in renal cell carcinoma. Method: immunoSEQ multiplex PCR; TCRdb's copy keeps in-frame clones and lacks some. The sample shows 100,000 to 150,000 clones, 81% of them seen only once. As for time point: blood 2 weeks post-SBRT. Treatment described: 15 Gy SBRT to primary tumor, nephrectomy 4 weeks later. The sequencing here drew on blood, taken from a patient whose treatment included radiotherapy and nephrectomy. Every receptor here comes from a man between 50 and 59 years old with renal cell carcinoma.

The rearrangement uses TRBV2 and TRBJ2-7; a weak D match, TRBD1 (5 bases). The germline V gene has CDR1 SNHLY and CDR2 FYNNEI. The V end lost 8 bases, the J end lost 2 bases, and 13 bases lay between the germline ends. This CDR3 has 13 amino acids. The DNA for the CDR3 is TGTGCCAGCGGGGCGGACCGACCCTACGAGCAGTACTTC. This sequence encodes CASGADRPYEQYF.

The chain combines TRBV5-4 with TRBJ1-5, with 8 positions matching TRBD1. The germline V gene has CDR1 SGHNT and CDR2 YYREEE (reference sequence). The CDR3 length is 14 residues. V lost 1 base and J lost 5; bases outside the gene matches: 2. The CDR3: CASSLRQGHQPQHF. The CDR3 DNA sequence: TGTGCCAGCAGCTTGCGACAGGGGCATCAGCCCCAGCATTTT.

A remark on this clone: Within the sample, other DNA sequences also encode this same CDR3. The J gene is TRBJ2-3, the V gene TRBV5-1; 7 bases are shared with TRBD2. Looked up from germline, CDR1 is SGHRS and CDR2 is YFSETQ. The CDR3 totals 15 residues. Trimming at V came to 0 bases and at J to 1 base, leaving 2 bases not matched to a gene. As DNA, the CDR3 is TGCGCCAGCAGCTTGGGGCTAGCGGGCACAGATACGCAGTATTTT. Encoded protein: CASSLGLAGTDTQYF.

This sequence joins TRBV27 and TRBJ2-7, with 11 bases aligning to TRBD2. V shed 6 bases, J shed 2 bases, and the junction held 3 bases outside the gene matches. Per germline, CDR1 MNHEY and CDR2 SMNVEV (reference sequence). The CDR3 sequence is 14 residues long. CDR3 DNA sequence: TGTGCCAGCAGCCTAGCGGGAGGTGCCTACGAGCAGTACTTC. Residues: CASSLAGGAYEQYF.

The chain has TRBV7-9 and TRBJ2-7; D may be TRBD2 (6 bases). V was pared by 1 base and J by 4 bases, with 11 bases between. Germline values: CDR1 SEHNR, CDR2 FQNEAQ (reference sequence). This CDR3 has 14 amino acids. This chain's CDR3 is CASSLVASEYEQYF. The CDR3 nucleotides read TGTGCCAGCAGCTTAGTCGCTAGCGAGTACGAGCAGTACTTC. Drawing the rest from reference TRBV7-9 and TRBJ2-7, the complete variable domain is DTGVSQNPRHKITKRGQNVTFRCDPISEHNRLYWYRQTLGQGPEFLTYFQNEAQLEKSRLLSDRFSAERPKGSFSTLEIQRTEQGDSAMYLCASSLVASEYEQYFGPGTRLTVT.

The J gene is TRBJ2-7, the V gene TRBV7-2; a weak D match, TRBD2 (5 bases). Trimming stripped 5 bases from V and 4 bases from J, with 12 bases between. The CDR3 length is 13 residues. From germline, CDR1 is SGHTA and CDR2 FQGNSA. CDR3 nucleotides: TGTGCCAGCAGCCCCCGTGGAGGTTACGAGCAGTACTTC. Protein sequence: CASSPRGGYEQYF. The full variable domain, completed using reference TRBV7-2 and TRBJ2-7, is GAGVSQSPSNKVTEKGKDVELRCDPISGHTALYWYRQSLGQGLEFLIYFQGNSAPDKSGLPSDRFSAERTGGSVSTLTIQRTQQEDSAVYLCASSPRGGYEQYFGPGTRLTVT.

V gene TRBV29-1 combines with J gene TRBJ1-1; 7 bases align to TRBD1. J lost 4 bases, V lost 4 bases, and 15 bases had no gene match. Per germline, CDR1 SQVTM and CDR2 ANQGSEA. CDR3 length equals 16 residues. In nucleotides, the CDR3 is TGCAGCGTTGTCCCCCCGTTCAGGGGGGCGAGCACTGAAGCTTTCTTT. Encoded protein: CSVVPPFRGASTEAFF.

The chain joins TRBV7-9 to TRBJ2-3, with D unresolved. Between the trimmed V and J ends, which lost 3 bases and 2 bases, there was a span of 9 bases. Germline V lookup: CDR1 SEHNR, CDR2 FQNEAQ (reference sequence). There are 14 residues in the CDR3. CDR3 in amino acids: CASSLSTPTDTQYF. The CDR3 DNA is TGTGCCAGCAGCTTGAGCACCCCCACAGATACGCAGTATTTT.

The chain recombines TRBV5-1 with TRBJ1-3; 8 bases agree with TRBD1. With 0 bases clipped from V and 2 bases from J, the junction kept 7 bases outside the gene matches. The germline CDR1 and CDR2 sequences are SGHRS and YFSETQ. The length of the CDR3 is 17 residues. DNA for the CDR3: TGCGCCAGCAGCTTGGCCGCGGGACAGGCTGCTGGAAACACCATATATTTT. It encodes CASSLAAGQAAGNTIYF. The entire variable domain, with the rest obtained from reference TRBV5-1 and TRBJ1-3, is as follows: KAGVTQTPRYLIKTRGQQVTLSCSPISGHRSVSWYQQTPGQGLQFLFEYFSETQRNKGNFPGRFSGRQFSNSRSEMNVSTLELGDSALYLCASSLAAGQAAGNTIYFGEGSWLTVV.

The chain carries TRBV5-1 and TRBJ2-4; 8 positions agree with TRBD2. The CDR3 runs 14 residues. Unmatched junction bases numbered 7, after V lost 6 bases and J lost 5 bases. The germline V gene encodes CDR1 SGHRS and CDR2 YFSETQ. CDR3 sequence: CASKSLSGENIQYF. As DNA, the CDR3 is TGCGCCAGCAAAAGTCTTAGCGGGGAAAACATTCAGTACTTC.

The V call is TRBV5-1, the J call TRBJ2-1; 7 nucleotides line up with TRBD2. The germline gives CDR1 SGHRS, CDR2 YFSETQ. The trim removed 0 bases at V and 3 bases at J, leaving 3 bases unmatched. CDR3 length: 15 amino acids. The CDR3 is CASSLEGDYYNEQFF. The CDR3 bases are TGCGCCAGCAGCTTGGAAGGGGACTACTACAATGAGCAGTTCTTC.

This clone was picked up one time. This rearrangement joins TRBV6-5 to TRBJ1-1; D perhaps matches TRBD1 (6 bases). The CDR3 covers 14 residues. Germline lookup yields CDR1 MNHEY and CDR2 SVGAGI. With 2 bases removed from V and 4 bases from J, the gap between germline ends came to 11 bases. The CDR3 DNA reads TGTGCCAGCAGTTACCTCAGGGGTAGCACTGAAGCTTTCTTT. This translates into CASSYLRGSTEAFF.

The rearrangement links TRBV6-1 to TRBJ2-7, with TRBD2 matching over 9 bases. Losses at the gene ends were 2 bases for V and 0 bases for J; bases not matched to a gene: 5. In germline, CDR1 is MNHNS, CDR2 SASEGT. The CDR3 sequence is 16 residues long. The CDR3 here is CASSESAGGSSYEQYF. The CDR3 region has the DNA TGTGCCAGCAGTGAATCAGCGGGGGGCAGCTCCTACGAGCAGTACTTC.

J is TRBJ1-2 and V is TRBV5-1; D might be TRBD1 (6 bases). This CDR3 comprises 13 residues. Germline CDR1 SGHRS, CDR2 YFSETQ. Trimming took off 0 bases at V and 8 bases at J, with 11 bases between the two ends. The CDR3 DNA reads TGCGCCAGCAGCTTGGAGGGACACGACGGCTACACCTTC. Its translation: CASSLEGHDGYTF.

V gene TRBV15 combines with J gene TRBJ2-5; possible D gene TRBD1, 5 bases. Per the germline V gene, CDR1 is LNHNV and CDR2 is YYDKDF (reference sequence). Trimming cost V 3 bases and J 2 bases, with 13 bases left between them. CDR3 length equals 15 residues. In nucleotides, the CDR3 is TGTGCCACCAGCAGCAGCCGACAGAGTCAAGAGACCCAGTACTTC. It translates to CATSSSRQSQETQYF. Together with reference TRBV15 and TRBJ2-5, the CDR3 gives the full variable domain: DAMVIQNPRYQVTQFGKPVTLSCSQTLNHNVMYWYQQKSSQAPKLLFHYYDKDFNNEADTPDNFQSRRPNTSFCFLDIRSPGLGDTAMYLCATSSSRQSQETQYFGPGTRLLVL.

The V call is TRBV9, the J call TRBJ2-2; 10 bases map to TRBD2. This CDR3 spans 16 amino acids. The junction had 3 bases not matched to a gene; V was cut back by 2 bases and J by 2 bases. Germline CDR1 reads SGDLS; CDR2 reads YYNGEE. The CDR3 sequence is CASSVGLAANTGELFF. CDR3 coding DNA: TGTGCCAGCAGCGTTGGACTAGCGGCCAACACCGGGGAGCTGTTTTTT.

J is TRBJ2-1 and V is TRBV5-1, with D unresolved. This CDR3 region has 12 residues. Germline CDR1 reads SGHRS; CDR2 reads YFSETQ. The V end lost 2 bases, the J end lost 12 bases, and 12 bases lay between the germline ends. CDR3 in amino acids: CASSFQQETQFF. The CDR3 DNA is TGCGCCAGCAGCTTCCAACAAGAAACGCAGTTCTTC.

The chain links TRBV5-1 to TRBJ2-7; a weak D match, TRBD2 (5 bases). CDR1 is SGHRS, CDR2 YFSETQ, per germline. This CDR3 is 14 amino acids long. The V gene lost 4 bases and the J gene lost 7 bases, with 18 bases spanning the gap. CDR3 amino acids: CASSPGLLSGEQYF. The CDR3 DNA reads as TGCGCCAGCAGCCCGGGGTTACTCTCGGGGGAGCAGTACTTC. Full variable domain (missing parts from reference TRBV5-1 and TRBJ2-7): KAGVTQTPRYLIKTRGQQVTLSCSPISGHRSVSWYQQTPGQGLQFLFEYFSETQRNKGNFPGRFSGRQFSNSRSEMNVSTLELGDSALYLCASSPGLLSGEQYFGPGTRLTVT.

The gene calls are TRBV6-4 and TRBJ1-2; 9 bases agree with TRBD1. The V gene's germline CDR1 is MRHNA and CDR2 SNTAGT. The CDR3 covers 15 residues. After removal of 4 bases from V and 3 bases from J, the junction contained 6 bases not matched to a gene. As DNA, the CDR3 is TGTGCCAGCAGTGCGTCGACAGGGGGACACTATGGCTACACCTTC. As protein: CASSASTGGHYGYTF.

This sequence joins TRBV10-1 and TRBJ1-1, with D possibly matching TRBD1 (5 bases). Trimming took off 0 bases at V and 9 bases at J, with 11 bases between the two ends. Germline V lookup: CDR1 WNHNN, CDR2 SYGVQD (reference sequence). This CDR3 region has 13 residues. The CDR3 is CASSESVGGKAFF. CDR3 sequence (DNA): TGCGCCAGCAGTGAGTCGGTCGGGGGAAAAGCTTTCTTT.

The CDR3 DNA sequence: TGTGCCAGCAGTCTAAGACTAGGGGACTCTGGGGCCAACGTCCTGACTTTC. Protein: CASSLRLGDSGANVLTF. The chain uses TRBV4-2 and TRBJ2-6; tentatively, D is TRBD2 (6 bases). This CDR3 has 17 amino acids. V was trimmed by 6 bases and J by 0 bases, leaving 15 bases between them. In germline, CDR1 is LGHNA, CDR2 YNFKEQ.

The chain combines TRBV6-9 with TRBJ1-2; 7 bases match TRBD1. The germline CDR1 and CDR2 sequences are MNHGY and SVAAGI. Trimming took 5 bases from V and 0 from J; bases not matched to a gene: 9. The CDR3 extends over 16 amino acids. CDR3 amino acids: CASSTYQGDPNYGYTF. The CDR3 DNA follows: TGTGCCAGCAGTACGTATCAGGGGGACCCTAACTATGGCTACACCTTC.

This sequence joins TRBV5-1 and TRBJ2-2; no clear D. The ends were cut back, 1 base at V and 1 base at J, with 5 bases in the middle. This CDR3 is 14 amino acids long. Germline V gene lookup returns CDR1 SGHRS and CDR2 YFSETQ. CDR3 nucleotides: TGCGCCAGCAGCTTGTCAGAGAACACCGGGGAGCTGTTTTTT. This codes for CASSLSENTGELFF.

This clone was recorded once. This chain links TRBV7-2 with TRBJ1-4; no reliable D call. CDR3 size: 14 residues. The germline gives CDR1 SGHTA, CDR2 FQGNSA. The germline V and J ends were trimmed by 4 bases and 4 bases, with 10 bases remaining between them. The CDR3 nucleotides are TGTGCCAGCAGCTCCCTGTGGGGTAATGAAAAACTGTTTTTT. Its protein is CASSSLWGNEKLFF.

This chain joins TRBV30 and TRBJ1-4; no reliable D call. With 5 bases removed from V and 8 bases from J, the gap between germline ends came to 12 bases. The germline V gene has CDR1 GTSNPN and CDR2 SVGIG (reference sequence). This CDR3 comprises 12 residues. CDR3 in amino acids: CAWAVLREKLFF. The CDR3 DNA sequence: TGTGCCTGGGCTGTGTTGAGAGAAAAACTGTTTTTT.